The sequence of this TCR beta chain was determined in a study of preoperative IRX-2 immunotherapy in early breast cancer. Produced via immunoSEQ multiplex PCR; TCRdb's table is partial and in-frame only. The top ten hold around 2.1% of the sample, which has some 99,000 clones, about nine tenths seen once. The germline gives CDR1 KGHSH, CDR2 LQKENI. The CDR3 contains 14 residues. Deletions cut 1 base from V and 5 bases from J, with 11 bases between. Treatment given: preoperative locoregional IRX-2 cytokine immunotherapy. This phase Ib study tested locoregional IRX-2 cytokine immunotherapy given before surgery.

The TCR sequence derives from a human donor with breast cancer. The J gene is TRBJ1-2, the V gene TRBV18; no clear D. The source material was tumor tissue, sampled after IRX-2 immunotherapy. CDR3 in amino acids: CASSPQADSYGYTF. CDR3 nucleotides: TGTGCCAGCTCACCACAGGCAGATTCATATGGCTACACCTTC.